Below, 32 T cell receptor beta chains from the same sample are listed, as sequenced in a study of neurological immune-mediated disorders. From the 5' RACE reads, TCRdb called clonotypes with MiXCR, one entry per CDR3 protein. The sample lists roughly 70,000 distinct CDR3 sequences; 3.5% to 5% were seen once. The specimen sequenced was PBMCs. These receptors came from a man in his thirties or forties with multiple sclerosis.

At least ten counts were recorded for this clonotype. An end of the junction does not agree with germline; a read error may underlie this. The J gene is TRBJ1-2, the V gene TRBV20-1; D uncertain. CDR3 length: 14 amino acids. Germline V gene lookup returns CDR1 DFQATT and CDR2 SNEGSKA (reference sequence). The CDR3 sequence is CSYLRTQSNYDYTF. CDR3 bases: TGCAGCTACCTTCGAACCCAGTCTAACTATGACTACACCTTC.

This clonotype occurred many times. The chain combines TRBV5-5 with TRBJ1-4; 9 positions match TRBD1. Germline CDR1 SGHKS, CDR2 YYEKEE (reference sequence). CDR3 length: 16 amino acids. The ends lost 4 bases at V and 3 bases at J; junction bases unmatched: 7. DNA for the CDR3: TGTGCCAGCAGCCCGGGACAGGGTGCCGCTAATGAAAAACTGTTTTTT. Translation gives CASSPGQGAANEKLFF.

This clonotype was recorded many times. V usage is TRBV5-1 and J usage is TRBJ2-1; 7 bases align to TRBD1. The CDR3 length is 15 residues. V gave up 0 bases and J gave up 1 base; unmatched junction bases: 1. CDR1 is SGHRS, CDR2 YFSETQ, per germline. The CDR3 sequence: CASSLGDRSYNEQFF. In nucleotides, the CDR3 is TGCGCCAGCAGCTTGGGGGACAGATCCTACAATGAGCAGTTCTTC.

This clonotype was recorded at least ten times. The chain carries TRBV27 and TRBJ1-4; D possibly corresponds to TRBD1 (5 bases). The CDR3 loop spans 17 amino acids. CDR1 and CDR2 from the germline V gene are MNHEY and SMNVEV (reference sequence). V lost 2 bases and J lost 10, with 23 bases in between. The DNA for the CDR3 is TGTGCCAGCAGTTTAAGGGGCGGCAGAAGTGAGCCTGGAAAACTGTTTTTT. Protein: CASSLRGGRSEPGKLFF.

This clonotype was seen ten or more times. The chain couples TRBV19 to TRBJ1-2, with TRBD1 matching 8 bases. Losses at the gene ends were 6 bases for V and 8 bases for J; bases not matched to a gene: 14. The V gene's germline CDR1 is LNHDA and CDR2 SQIVND (reference sequence). The CDR3 length is 15 residues. CDR3 loop: CASRPTGDRQGGYTF. The CDR3 nucleotides are TGTGCCAGTAGACCGACAGGGGACCGTCAGGGAGGCTACACCTTC.

This clonotype has more than one count but fewer than ten. The CDR3 nucleotides are TGTGCCAGCAGCTTAGCGGCTGAAATCTACGAGCAGTACTTC. Its translation: CASSLAAEIYEQYF. V usage is TRBV7-2 and J usage is TRBJ2-7; D uncertain. The CDR3 has 14 amino acids. Trimming removed 0 bases at V and 3 bases at J, with 9 bases between. Germline values: CDR1 SGHTA, CDR2 FQGNSA.

This clonotype was seen ten or more times. The J gene is TRBJ1-1, the V gene TRBV4-1, with 7 bases identical to TRBD1. Germline CDR1 and CDR2: MGHRA and YSYEKL. Trimming removed 2 bases from V and 5 bases from J; junction bases left unmatched: 5. There are 14 residues in the CDR3. This CDR3 is CASSQRGGGTEAFF. DNA for the CDR3: TGCGCCAGCAGCCAACGAGGGGGCGGAACTGAAGCTTTCTTT.

The table lists this clonotype with many counts. The DNA for the CDR3 is TGTGCCAGCAGCTTAGTAGGCAAGGATACGCAGTATTTT. It translates to CASSLVGKDTQYF. This sequence joins TRBV7-2 and TRBJ2-3; no definite D call. The CDR3 extends over 13 amino acids. Trimming left V 1 base short and J 6 bases short, with 8 bases between. Germline loops: CDR1 SGHTA, CDR2 FQGNSA.

In this sample, this clonotype turned up many times. This chain links TRBV29-1 with TRBJ2-6; no definite D call. CDR1 and CDR2 from the germline V gene are SQVTM and ANQGSEA. Between the trimmed V and J ends, which lost 1 base and 1 base, there was a span of 2 bases. CDR3 length: 13 residues. CDR3 sequence reads: CSVEGSGANVLTF. The CDR3 DNA reads as TGCAGCGTTGAAGGGTCTGGGGCCAACGTCCTGACTTTC.

This clonotype was seen many times. Here the CDR3 reads CASSYSGESPHNSPLHF. The CDR3 region has the DNA TGTGCCAGCAGTTACTCGGGGGAGTCTCCCCATAATTCACCCCTCCACTTT. The chain carries TRBV6-5 and TRBJ1-6, with D perhaps matching TRBD1 (5 bases). CDR1 MNHEY and CDR2 SVGAGI come from the germline V gene. CDR3 length equals 17 residues. Trimming shortened V by 0 bases and J by 5 bases, and 14 bases separated the two germline ends.

The table lists this clonotype with many counts. The chain has TRBV10-1 and TRBJ2-2; TRBD1 matches at 7 bases. The CDR3 totals 16 residues. V was clipped by 5 bases and J by 6 bases; unmatched bases: 12. Germline V CDR1 and CDR2: WNHNN, SYGVQD (reference sequence). CDR3 region: CASSKRTGSVPGELFF. The CDR3 DNA reads as TGCGCCAGCAGTAAGAGGACAGGTTCGGTCCCCGGGGAGCTGTTTTTT.

The sample holds many counts of this clonotype. The chain employs TRBV20-1 and TRBJ2-3; D perhaps matches TRBD1 (6 bases). CDR3 length: 15 residues. Germline loops: CDR1 DFQATT, CDR2 SNEGSKA (reference sequence). V was clipped by 7 bases and J by 2 bases, with 19 bases between them. CDR3 loop: CSVIRQDLLTDTQYF. The CDR3 coding sequence is TGCAGTGTTATCCGACAGGACCTCCTCACAGATACGCAGTATTTT.

This clonotype was found many times. The chain employs TRBV20-1 and TRBJ1-3; tentatively, D is TRBD1 (5 bases). Trimming cost V 3 bases and J 7 bases, with 16 bases left between them. The CDR3 spans 14 residues. From germline, CDR1 is DFQATT and CDR2 SNEGSKA (reference sequence). The CDR3 loop is CSARNPVEGNTIYF. Here the CDR3 DNA reads TGCAGTGCTAGGAACCCGGTGGAGGGGAACACCATATATTTT.

This sequence joins TRBV7-8 and TRBJ1-5; possible D gene TRBD1, 5 bases. This CDR3 has 14 residues. V dropped 5 bases and J dropped 6 bases, with 14 bases sitting between them. Germline V gene data show CDR1 as SGHVS and CDR2 as FQNEAQ. The CDR3 region is CASSHRERGQPQHF. CDR3 DNA sequence: TGTGCCAGCAGCCACCGGGAAAGGGGTCAGCCCCAGCATTTT.

This clonotype has only a few counts. The V gene is TRBV20-1, the J gene TRBJ1-4, with D possibly TRBD1 on 6 matching bases. The ends were cut back, 6 bases at V and 7 bases at J, with 18 bases in the middle. This CDR3 comprises 14 residues. CDR1 DFQATT and CDR2 SNEGSKA come from the germline V gene (reference sequence). The CDR3, as DNA: TGCAGTGCACCTGACAGGAGGTTAGGTGAAAAACTGTTTTTT. Its protein product is CSAPDRRLGEKLFF.

This clonotype showed up many times. V is TRBV29-1 and J is TRBJ2-2; 10 bases align to TRBD1. Per germline, CDR1 SQVTM and CDR2 ANQGSEA. The CDR3 has 15 residues. The ends lost 4 bases at V and 1 base at J; junction bases unmatched: 3. The CDR3 DNA is TGCAGCGTTGCGAGGGACAGGGGGAACACCGGGGAGCTGTTTTTT. It codes for CSVARDRGNTGELFF.

This clonotype showed up many times. The V and J genes are TRBV4-3 and TRBJ2-2, with no clear D. V lost 1 base to trimming and J lost 2 bases, with 5 bases between them. CDR1 and CDR2 from the germline V gene are LGHNA and YSLEER. The CDR3 extends over 14 amino acids. The CDR3 bases are TGCGCCAGCAGCCAAGGGTACAACACCGGGGAGCTGTTTTTT. Amino acids: CASSQGYNTGELFF.

This clonotype appeared many times. The rearrangement joins TRBV7-9 to TRBJ1-1, with 7 bases identical to TRBD1. Germline CDR1 and CDR2: SEHNR and FQNEAQ (reference sequence). Germline trimming cut 5 bases from V and 1 base from J; bases unmatched to any gene: 10. This CDR3 is built from 16 residues. CDR3 in amino acids: CASSPREGARNTEAFF. The CDR3 DNA sequence: TGTGCCAGCAGCCCGCGTGAGGGGGCGCGGAACACTGAAGCTTTCTTT.

Sample share makes this clonotype medium-sized. The V and J genes are TRBV12-3 or TRBV12-4 and TRBJ2-3; 8 nucleotides agree with TRBD2. CDR3 size: 17 residues. J lost 2 bases, V lost 5 bases, and 12 bases had no gene match. The CDR3, as DNA: TGTGCCAGCAGTCCCGAGGCCGGGACTAGTCCCACAGATACGCAGTATTTT. Translating gives CASSPEAGTSPTDTQYF.

This clonotype was seen at least ten times. This chain links TRBV20-1 with TRBJ2-5, with TRBD2 matching over 8 bases. The length of the CDR3 is 16 residues. CDR1 is DFQATT and CDR2 is SNEGSKA in the germline V gene (reference sequence). Germline trimming cut 1 base from V and 1 base from J; bases unmatched to any gene: 8. In DNA, the CDR3 is TGCAGTGCTAGAGCCCCGATAGCGGGGTCCCAAGAGACCCAGTACTTC. The encoded protein is CSARAPIAGSQETQYF.

In its sample, this clonotype was seen many times. This CDR3 reads CASTILWGREGNTIYF. The CDR3 coding sequence is TGTGCCAGCACCATCCTATGGGGACGCGAGGGAAACACCATATATTTT. The chain carries TRBV12-3 or TRBV12-4 and TRBJ1-3, with D perhaps TRBD1 (5 bases). CDR3 size: 16 residues. Trimming took 7 bases from V and 4 from J, leaving 20 bases between them.

This clonotype was detected many times. The V gene is TRBV10-3, the J gene TRBJ2-2; D is undetermined. Between the trimmed V and J ends, which lost 0 bases and 1 base, there was a span of 6 bases. The CDR3 consists of 15 residues. The germline CDR1 and CDR2 sequences are ENHRY and SYGVKD. Written as DNA, the CDR3 is TGTGCCATCAGTGAGTCTGACGGGAACACCGGGGAGCTGTTTTTT. This translates into CAISESDGNTGELFF.

This clonotype came up once. V gene TRBV20-1 combines with J gene TRBJ2-5; D perhaps matches TRBD2 (5 bases). V lost 2 bases, J lost 1 base, and 11 bases lay in between. Germline CDR1 and CDR2: DFQATT and SNEGSKA (reference sequence). The CDR3 consists of 14 residues. In nucleotides, the CDR3 is TGCAGTGCTAGAATTCCAGAGGGCCAAGAGACCCAGTACTTC. Its protein is CSARIPEGQETQYF.

This clonotype came up many times. The chain links TRBV20-1 to TRBJ2-3; 7 bases are a match to TRBD2. Trimming at V came to 3 bases and at J to 2 bases, leaving 5 bases not matched to a gene. The CDR3 length is 14 residues. CDR1 and CDR2 from the germline V gene are DFQATT and SNEGSKA (reference sequence). The CDR3 DNA is TGCAGTGCTAGGACTAGCTGGAACACAGATACGCAGTATTTT. Protein: CSARTSWNTDTQYF.

This clonotype was observed at least ten times. CDR3 region: CASSRIGEQYF. The CDR3 bases are TGTGCCAGCAGCCGAATCGGCGAGCAGTACTTC. The chain couples TRBV5-6 to TRBJ2-7; D remains unclear. The CDR3 covers 11 residues. The V end was cut by 4 bases, the J end by 6 bases, with 8 bases between. CDR1 and CDR2 from the germline V gene are SGHDT and YYEEEE.

This clonotype has ten or more counts. This chain joins TRBV20-1 and TRBJ2-3; TRBD1 matches 9 bases. Trimming cost V 3 bases and J 4 bases; bases outside gene matches: 8. Per the germline V gene, CDR1 is DFQATT and CDR2 is SNEGSKA (reference sequence). This CDR3 contains 15 residues. CDR3 region: CSASGGQGLSDTQYF. The DNA for the CDR3 is TGCAGTGCTAGTGGGGGACAGGGATTGTCAGATACGCAGTATTTT.

This clonotype was found many times. CDR3: CASSDGGPETQYF. DNA of the CDR3: TGTGCCAGCAGCGACGGGGGGCCCGAGACCCAGTACTTC. The V call is TRBV9, the J call TRBJ2-5; D is possibly TRBD2 (7 bases). V lost 3 bases and J lost 5, with 11 bases in between. The CDR3 totals 13 residues. CDR1 is SGDLS, CDR2 YYNGEE, per germline. Supplemented by reference TRBV9 and TRBJ2-5, the full variable domain reads DSGVTQTPKHLITATGQRVTLRCSPRSGDLSVYWYQQSLDQGLQFLIQYYNGEERAKGNILERFSAQQFPDLHSELNLSSLELGDSALYFCASSDGGPETQYFGPGTRLLVL.

This clonotype was found many times. This chain connects TRBV15 to TRBJ2-5; TRBD2 matches 11 bases. Germline V gene lookup returns CDR1 LNHNV and CDR2 YYDKDF (reference sequence). Unmatched junction bases numbered 1, after V lost 0 bases and J lost 1 base. The CDR3 consists of 16 residues. CDR3 sequence: CATSREGLAAQETQYF. The DNA for the CDR3 is TGTGCCACCAGCAGAGAGGGACTAGCGGCCCAAGAGACCCAGTACTTC.

This clonotype came up many times. The CDR3 coding sequence is TGTGCCACCAGCAGAGATTTTAGGAACACCGGGGAGCTGTTTTTT. Translating gives CATSRDFRNTGELFF. The genes are TRBV15 and TRBJ2-2; D remains unclear. The V end lost 0 bases, the J end lost 1 base, and 6 bases lay between the germline ends. The CDR3 spans 15 residues. Per germline, CDR1 LNHNV and CDR2 YYDKDF (reference sequence).

This clonotype was picked up many times. The chain has TRBV12-3 or TRBV12-4 and TRBJ1-2; 11 bases are shared with TRBD1. This CDR3 comprises 14 residues. Trimming at V came to 8 bases and at J to 2 bases, leaving 4 bases not matched to a gene. The CDR3 loop is CASGRDRGNYGYTF. The CDR3 coding sequence is TGTGCCAGCGGCCGGGACAGGGGGAACTATGGCTACACCTTC.

V usage is TRBV6-6 and J usage is TRBJ2-5; D is uncertain. Germline CDR1 reads MNHNY; CDR2 reads SVGAGI (reference sequence). V gave up 6 bases and J gave up 2 bases, with 13 bases separating them. The length of the CDR3 is 14 residues. The CDR3 bases are TGTGCCAGCAGACGTGGAACACTTCAAGAGACCCAGTACTTC. Protein product: CASRRGTLQETQYF.

This clonotype has ten or more counts. The chain couples TRBV5-1 to TRBJ1-1; possibly TRBD1 for D (6 bases). CDR3 length: 16 amino acids. Germline V gene lookup returns CDR1 SGHRS and CDR2 YFSETQ. The V end lost 1 base, the J end lost 4 bases, and 17 bases lay between the germline ends. The CDR3, as DNA: TGCGCCAGCAGCTTGCGGGTCAAGGGCAGGGGCACTGAAGCTTTCTTT. This codes for CASSLRVKGRGTEAFF.